This TCR beta chain was observed in a study of shared clonotypes between healthy human individuals. Study findings and constraints: Naive subsets generally exceeded memory subsets in estimated richness.

The repertoire was sequenced with immunoSEQ multiplex PCR; TCRdb's copy has only in-frame clones and lacks some. The top ten hold roughly 0.39% of the sample, which has about 2.4 million clones, over 85% seen once. The CDR3 spans 15 residues. From germline, CDR1 is SGHTA and CDR2 FQGNSA. The germline V and J ends were trimmed by 1 base and 4 bases, with 14 bases remaining between them. Concerning this clone: No antigen is known for it.

The chain combines TRBV7-2 with TRBJ2-7; TRBD1 is a possible D gene (5 bases). The sample taken for sequencing was naive CD4+ T cells from PBMCs. Subset specified: CD45RA+ positively selected. This receptor was taken from a man aged 18 to 30 in good health. Some clones in this sample may be carry-over from other donors' samples. The CDR3 spells CASSLEGAVPYEQYF. The CDR3 DNA follows: TGTGCCAGCAGCTTAGAAGGGGCCGTACCTTACGAGCAGTACTTC.